These T cell receptor beta chains were read from a single sample in a study of cytomegalovirus exposure and HLA in healthy donors. The repertoire was sequenced with immunoSEQ multiplex PCR; TCRdb's copy has only in-frame clones and lacks some. The sample includes about 160,000 clones, roughly 83% of them seen just once. Material for sequencing was PBMCs. These receptors came from a young man in good health and CMV-seronegative. Both conserved end residues are part of each CDR3.

TRBJ2-7	TRBV7-2	CASSLRPSSYEQYF
TRBJ2-1	TRBV10-3	CALGGGAEQFF
TRBJ2-1	TRBV28	CASSFEGAPEYEQFF
TRBJ2-2	TRBV6-6	CASAENTGELFF
TRBJ2-3	TRBV7-9	CASSLALGAADTQYF
TRBJ1-6	TRBV6-1	CASSWWGTGASPLHF
TRBJ1-5	TRBV25-1	CASSEGGGNQPQHF
TRBJ1-5	TRBV2	CASSGRVSLLNQPQHF
TRBJ1-5	TRBV29-1	CSVWDRGSQPQHF
TRBJ2-7	TRBV9	CASSVDSGGRWYEQYF
TRBJ2-1	TRBV2	CASGGTSGPEQFF
TRBJ2-2	TRBV6-1	CASIPAGDTGELFF
TRBJ2-7	TRBV2	CASNEQYF
TRBJ2-1	TRBV27	CASSPGTSGGNEQFF
TRBJ2-5	TRBV7-9	CASSLYGTKETQYF
TRBJ2-4	TRBV6-6	CASSYGTTRGNIQYF
TRBJ1-3	TRBV7-6	CASSQDRGRINSGNTIYF
-	TRBV7-8	CASSVQTGVYEQYF
TRBJ2-1	TRBV2	CASFSGGSYNEQFF
TRBJ2-3	TRBV6-8	CASSYPFSRTSADTDTQYF